What follows are 21 T cell receptor beta chains derived from one specimen sequenced in a study of T cell clones after liver transplantation. The protocol was immunoSEQ multiplex PCR, while the TCRdb copy is restricted to in-frame clones and leaves out a portion. Here the sample spans about 76,000 clones, 75% to 90% being singletons. Specimen: CD4+ T cells from blood, collected at the 22-month timepoint. Source of these receptors: a human patient who received a liver transplant. Some T cells may be transferred from the graft donor.

This clone appeared a few times. The rearrangement joins TRBV28 to TRBJ1-5, with D possibly being TRBD1 (6 bases). This CDR3 has 15 residues. Germline-derived CDR1 and CDR2 are MDHEN and SYDVKM. V was pared by 2 bases and J by 2 bases, with 10 bases between. CDR3 in DNA: TGTGCCAGCAGTTTAGGGGGCGGGGGCAATCAGCCCCAGCATTTT. It codes for CASSLGGGGNQPQHF.

V and J are TRBV5-6 and TRBJ2-5; tentatively, D is TRBD1 or TRBD2 (5 bases each). The V gene lost 5 bases and the J gene lost 9 bases, with 17 bases spanning the gap. The CDR3 totals 13 residues. From germline, CDR1 is SGHDT and CDR2 YYEEEE. The CDR3: CASSLGAQRAQYF. For the CDR3, the DNA is TGTGCCAGCAGTTTAGGGGCCCAGAGGGCCCAGTACTTC.

This chain joins TRBV4-1 and TRBJ1-4, with 7 positions matching TRBD1. The V gene's germline CDR1 is MGHRA and CDR2 YSYEKL. V trimming: 8 bases; J trimming: 0 bases; junction bases outside the gene matches: 9. The length of the CDR3 is 16 residues. CDR3 sequence (DNA): TGCGCCAGCGCCCAAGGGACAGCGCCAACTAATGAAAAACTGTTTTTT. Residues: CASAQGTAPTNEKLFF.

The chain links TRBV6-4 to TRBJ2-5, with TRBD2 identical over 12 bases. V lost 4 bases to trimming and J lost 2 bases; unmatched junction nucleotides: 8. The CDR3 has 17 amino acids. Germline V gene lookup returns CDR1 MRHNA and CDR2 SNTAGT. The CDR3 spells CASSGLPSGRGQETQYF. CDR3 sequence (DNA): TGTGCCAGCAGTGGGCTTCCTAGCGGGAGGGGTCAAGAGACCCAGTACTTC.

This CDR3 reads CAWSKKYSSNQPQHF. The DNA of the CDR3 is TGTGCCTGGAGTAAAAAATACAGTAGCAATCAGCCCCAGCATTTT. V and J are TRBV30 and TRBJ1-5, with D hard to call. CDR1 GTSNPN and CDR2 SVGIG come from the germline V gene (reference sequence). This CDR3 is 15 amino acids long. The V and J ends lost 2 bases and 0 bases respectively, with 11 bases between them.

This clone was seen once. The rearrangement links TRBV5-8 to TRBJ1-4, with TRBD1 identical over 7 bases. V lost 4 bases to trimming and J lost 0 bases; unmatched junction nucleotides: 12. Germline-derived CDR1 and CDR2 are SGHTS and YDEGEE. The CDR3 sequence is 18 residues long. The DNA for the CDR3 is TGTGCCAGCAGCGCCCAAACAGGGGCCTTTGCAACTAATGAAAAACTGTTTTTT. Translation: CASSAQTGAFATNEKLFF.

The rearrangement links TRBV28 to TRBJ1-2, with 8 bases aligning to TRBD1. This CDR3 has 14 residues. In germline, CDR1 is MDHEN, CDR2 SYDVKM. V lost 4 bases, J lost 8 bases, and 9 bases stayed unmatched. The CDR3 loop reads CASSSDRGLRGYTF. CDR3 DNA: TGTGCCAGCAGTTCTGACAGGGGATTGAGGGGCTACACCTTC.

The chain joins TRBV7-2 to TRBJ2-7; D unresolved. V shed 0 bases and J shed 2 bases, with 11 bases lying between them. This CDR3 contains 15 residues. Germline-derived CDR1 and CDR2 are SGHTA and FQGNSA. The CDR3 loop is CASSLASAPAYEQYF. In nucleotides, the CDR3 is TGTGCCAGCAGCTTAGCTTCTGCCCCCGCCTACGAGCAGTACTTC.

This sequence joins TRBV19 and TRBJ2-7, with 9 bases fitting TRBD1. This CDR3 spans 13 amino acids. V lost 6 bases and J lost 2; bases outside the gene matches: 2. The V gene's germline CDR1 is LNHDA and CDR2 SQIVND (reference sequence). In nucleotides, the CDR3 is TGTGCCAGTAGGGGGACAGGGACCTACGAGCAGTACTTC. It specifies CASRGTGTYEQYF.

The chain is built from TRBV5-1 and TRBJ2-3; 14 bases fit TRBD2. Germline lookup yields CDR1 SGHRS and CDR2 YFSETQ. Trimming removed 4 bases from V and 5 bases from J; junction bases left unmatched: 6. The CDR3 spans 16 residues. DNA for the CDR3: TGCGCCAGCAGCGAGGGACTAGCGGGAGAGATAGATACGCAGTATTTT. This codes for CASSEGLAGEIDTQYF.

This chain uses TRBV5-4 with TRBJ2-7; a weak D match, TRBD2 (6 bases). Between the trimmed V and J ends, which lost 4 bases and 3 bases, there was a span of 17 bases. Germline values: CDR1 SGHNT, CDR2 YYREEE (reference sequence). CDR3 size: 15 residues. The CDR3 nucleotides are TGTGCCAGCAGCCCCGCCGGCGGGGTTGTCTACGAGCAGTACTTC. Its protein is CASSPAGGVVYEQYF.

This chain connects TRBV19 to TRBJ2-5, with D possibly being TRBD1 (5 bases). Germline-derived CDR1 and CDR2 are LNHDA and SQIVND (reference sequence). The CDR3 is 15 residues long. V was clipped by 4 bases and J by 1 base, with 13 bases between them. CDR3 sequence reads: CASSRDSPGQETQYF. The CDR3 DNA reads as TGTGCCAGTAGTAGAGACAGTCCAGGCCAAGAGACCCAGTACTTC.

The rearrangement uses TRBV2 and TRBJ2-1; 12 bases fit TRBD2. This CDR3 is 15 amino acids long. V shed 6 bases and J 5 bases; nucleotides not matched to a gene: 5. Germline V gene data show CDR1 as SNHLY and CDR2 as FYNNEI. CDR3 sequence (DNA): TGTGCCAGCAGGCAACTAGCGGGAGGCCACAATGAGCAGTTCTTC. Translated: CASRQLAGGHNEQFF. The whole variable domain, filled in from reference TRBV2 and TRBJ2-1, reads EPEVTQTPSHQVTQMGQEVILRCVPISNHLYFYWYRQILGQKVEFLVSFYNNEISEKSEIFDDQFSVERPDGSNFTLKIRSTKLEDSAMYFCASRQLAGGHNEQFFGPGTRLTVL.

The chain couples TRBV18 to TRBJ2-5, with 10 bases aligning to TRBD2. Germline V gives CDR1 KGHSH, CDR2 LQKENI. This CDR3 is 17 amino acids long. J lost 2 bases, V lost 3 bases, and 9 bases had no gene match. CDR3 in amino acids: CASSPGQRGGRQETQYF. The DNA of the CDR3 is TGTGCCAGCTCACCGGGGCAGCGGGGGGGCCGTCAAGAGACCCAGTACTTC.

This sequence joins TRBV11-1 and TRBJ1-1; the match to TRBD1 covers 7 bases. The germline gives CDR1 SGHAT, CDR2 FQDESV (reference sequence). Trimming removed 5 bases from V and 4 bases from J; junction bases left unmatched: 19. The CDR3 is made up of 18 amino acids. The CDR3 loop is CASSPRNRPGGLGTEAFF. Here the CDR3 DNA reads TGTGCCAGCAGCCCTAGGAACCGACCAGGGGGGCTGGGCACTGAAGCTTTCTTT.

The chain recombines TRBV18 with TRBJ1-1, with D possibly matching TRBD1 (6 bases). The CDR3 runs to 14 residues. V lost 2 bases and J 4 bases, leaving 11 bases between the germline ends. Germline values: CDR1 KGHSH, CDR2 LQKENI. The CDR3 reads CASSPENRATEAFF. The CDR3 region has the DNA TGTGCCAGCTCACCAGAAAACAGGGCCACTGAAGCTTTCTTT.

The gene calls are TRBV7-2 and TRBJ2-3; D call uncertain. Germline V gene sequence: CDR1 SGHTA, CDR2 FQGNSA. The CDR3 totals 14 residues. Trimming stripped 1 base from V and 7 bases from J, with 12 bases between. The chain's CDR3 is CASSLDVSANTQYF. DNA of the CDR3: TGTGCCAGCAGCTTAGACGTATCAGCAAATACGCAGTATTTT.

CDR3 DNA sequence: TGTGCCAGCAGCGTAGTTGAGGGAGGGAGCACAGATACGCAGTATTTT. Translating gives CASSVVEGGSTDTQYF. The gene calls are TRBV9 and TRBJ2-3, with 7 positions matching TRBD2. CDR1 SGDLS and CDR2 YYNGEE come from the germline V gene. Losses at the gene ends were 0 bases for V and 0 bases for J; bases not matched to a gene: 4. CDR3 size: 16 residues.

The CDR3 sequence is CATSRWGDNTEAFF. CDR3 nucleotide sequence: TGTGCCACCAGCAGGTGGGGGGACAACACTGAAGCTTTCTTT. V is TRBV15 and J is TRBJ1-1; D is perhaps TRBD1 (5 bases). Per germline, CDR1 LNHNV and CDR2 YYDKDF (reference sequence). The CDR3 spans 14 residues. V was shortened by 3 bases and J by 2 bases, with 10 bases between the two germline ends.

CDR3 in amino acids: CASSPEGGEQYNEQFF. The CDR3 coding sequence is TGTGCCAGCAGCCCGGAGGGCGGGGAACAGTACAATGAGCAGTTCTTC. The chain has TRBV11-2 and TRBJ2-1, with a weak D call TRBD2 (6 bases). The length of the CDR3 is 16 residues. V was cut by 5 bases and J by 4 bases, with 18 bases left in between. The V gene's germline CDR1 is SGHAT and CDR2 FQNNGV.

The chain combines TRBV2 with TRBJ2-2; 7 nucleotides match TRBD1. The V gene's germline CDR1 is SNHLY and CDR2 FYNNEI. CDR3 length: 14 amino acids. The ends lost 8 bases at V and 6 bases at J; junction bases unmatched: 9. DNA of the CDR3: TGTGCCAGCGGGTCCGTGCAGGGGGCCGGGGAGCTGTTTTTT. Amino acids: CASGSVQGAGELFF.